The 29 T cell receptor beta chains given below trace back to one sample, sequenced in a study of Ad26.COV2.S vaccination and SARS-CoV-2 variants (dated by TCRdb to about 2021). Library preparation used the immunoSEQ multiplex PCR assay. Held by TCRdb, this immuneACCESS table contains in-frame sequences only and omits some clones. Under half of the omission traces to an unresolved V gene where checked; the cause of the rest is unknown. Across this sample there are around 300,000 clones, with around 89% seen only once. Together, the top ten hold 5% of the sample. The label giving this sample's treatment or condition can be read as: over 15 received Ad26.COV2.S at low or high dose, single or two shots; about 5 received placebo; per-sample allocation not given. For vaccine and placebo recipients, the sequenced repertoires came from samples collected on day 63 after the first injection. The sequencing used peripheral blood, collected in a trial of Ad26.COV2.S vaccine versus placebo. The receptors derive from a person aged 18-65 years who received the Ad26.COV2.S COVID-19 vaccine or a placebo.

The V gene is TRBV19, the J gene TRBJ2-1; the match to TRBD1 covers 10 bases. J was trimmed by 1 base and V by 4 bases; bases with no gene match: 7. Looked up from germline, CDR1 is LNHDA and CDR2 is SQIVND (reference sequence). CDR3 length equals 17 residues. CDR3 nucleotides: TGTGCCAGTAGTACGGGATCGGGACAGGGGTCCTACAATGAGCAGTTCTTC. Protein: CASSTGSGQGSYNEQFF.

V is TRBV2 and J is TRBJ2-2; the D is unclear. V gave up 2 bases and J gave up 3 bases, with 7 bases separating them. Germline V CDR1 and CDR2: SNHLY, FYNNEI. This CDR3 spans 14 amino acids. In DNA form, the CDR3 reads TGTGCCAGCAGTGAAAACCGGTACACCGGGGAGCTGTTTTTT. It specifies CASSENRYTGELFF.

In nucleotides, the CDR3 is TGTGCCAGCAGCTTGGAACTAGTCTACGAGCAGTACTTC. Amino acids: CASSLELVYEQYF. The chain uses TRBV5-6 and TRBJ2-7; tentative D call: TRBD2 (5 bases). V lost 0 bases and J 3 bases, leaving 7 bases between the germline ends. Germline assignment: CDR1 SGHDT and CDR2 YYEEEE. CDR3 size: 13 residues.

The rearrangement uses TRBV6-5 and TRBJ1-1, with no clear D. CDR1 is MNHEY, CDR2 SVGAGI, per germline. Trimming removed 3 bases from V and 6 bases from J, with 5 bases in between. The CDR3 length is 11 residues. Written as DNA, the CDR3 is TGTGCCAGCAGTTATGGCCCTGAAGCTTTCTTT. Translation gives CASSYGPEAFF.

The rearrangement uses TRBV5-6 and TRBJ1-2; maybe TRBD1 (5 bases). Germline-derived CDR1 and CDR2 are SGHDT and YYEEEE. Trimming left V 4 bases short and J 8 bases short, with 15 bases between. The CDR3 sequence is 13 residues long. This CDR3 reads CASSPTGLAGYTF. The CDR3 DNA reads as TGTGCCAGCAGCCCAACAGGCCTTGCGGGCTACACCTTC.

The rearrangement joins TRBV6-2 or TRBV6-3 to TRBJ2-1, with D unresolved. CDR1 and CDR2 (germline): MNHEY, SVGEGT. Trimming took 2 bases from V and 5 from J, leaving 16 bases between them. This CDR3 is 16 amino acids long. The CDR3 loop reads CASSYPVGWINNEQFF. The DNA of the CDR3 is TGTGCCAGCAGTTACCCGGTAGGGTGGATAAACAATGAGCAGTTCTTC.

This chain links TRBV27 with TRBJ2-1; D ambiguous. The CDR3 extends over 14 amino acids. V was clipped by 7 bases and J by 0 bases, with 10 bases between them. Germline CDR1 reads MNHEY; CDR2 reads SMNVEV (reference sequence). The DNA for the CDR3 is TGTGCCAGCACCCCGACCGGCTCCTACAATGAGCAGTTCTTC. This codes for CASTPTGSYNEQFF.

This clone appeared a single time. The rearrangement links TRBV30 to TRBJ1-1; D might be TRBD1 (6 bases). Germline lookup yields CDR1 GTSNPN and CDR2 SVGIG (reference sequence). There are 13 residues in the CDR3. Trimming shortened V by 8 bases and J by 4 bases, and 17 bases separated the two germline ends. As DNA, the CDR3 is TGTGCCACCTCGGGGGGGCGCGTCACTGAAGCTTTCTTT. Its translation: CATSGGRVTEAFF.

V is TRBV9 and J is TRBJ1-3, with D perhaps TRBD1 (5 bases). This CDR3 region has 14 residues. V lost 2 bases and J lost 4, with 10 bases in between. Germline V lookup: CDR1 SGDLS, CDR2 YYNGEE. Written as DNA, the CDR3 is TGTGCCAGCAGCGTCCTGTCAGGGGGAAACACCATATATTTT. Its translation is CASSVLSGGNTIYF.

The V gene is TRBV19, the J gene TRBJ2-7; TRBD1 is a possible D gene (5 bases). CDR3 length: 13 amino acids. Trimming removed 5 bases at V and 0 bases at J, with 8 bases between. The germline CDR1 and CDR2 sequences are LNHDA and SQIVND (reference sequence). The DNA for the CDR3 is TGTGCCAGTAGTCAGGGAAGCTCCTACGAGCAGTACTTC. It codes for CASSQGSSYEQYF.

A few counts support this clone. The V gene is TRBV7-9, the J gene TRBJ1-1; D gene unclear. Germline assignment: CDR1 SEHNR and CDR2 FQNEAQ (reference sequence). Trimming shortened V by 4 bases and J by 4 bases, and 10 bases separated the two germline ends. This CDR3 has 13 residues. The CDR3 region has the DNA TGTGCCAGCAGCTCAATCCCTTCCACTGAAGCTTTCTTT. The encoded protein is CASSSIPSTEAFF.

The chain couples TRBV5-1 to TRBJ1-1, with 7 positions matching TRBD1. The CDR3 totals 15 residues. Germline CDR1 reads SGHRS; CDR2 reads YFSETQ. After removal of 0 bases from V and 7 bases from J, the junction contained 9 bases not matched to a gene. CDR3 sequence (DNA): TGCGCCAGCAGCTTGGTGGGGGCTACAGGGGTTGAAGCTTTCTTT. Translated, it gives CASSLVGATGVEAFF.

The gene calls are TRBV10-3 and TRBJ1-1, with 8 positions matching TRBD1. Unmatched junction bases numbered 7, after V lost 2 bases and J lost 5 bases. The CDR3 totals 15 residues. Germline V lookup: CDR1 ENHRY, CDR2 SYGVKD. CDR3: CAISEPGQGRTEAFF. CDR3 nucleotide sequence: TGTGCCATCAGTGAGCCCGGACAGGGCAGGACTGAAGCTTTCTTT.

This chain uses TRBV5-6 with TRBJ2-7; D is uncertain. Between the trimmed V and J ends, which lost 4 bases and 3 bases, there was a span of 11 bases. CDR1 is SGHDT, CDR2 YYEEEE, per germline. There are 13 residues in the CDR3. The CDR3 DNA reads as TGTGCCAGCAGCGTTGACTCAGTCTACGAGCAGTACTTC. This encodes CASSVDSVYEQYF.

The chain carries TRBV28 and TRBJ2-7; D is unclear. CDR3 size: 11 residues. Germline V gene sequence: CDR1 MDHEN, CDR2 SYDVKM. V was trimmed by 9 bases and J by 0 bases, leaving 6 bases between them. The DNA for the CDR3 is TGTGCCAGTGAGAGCTCCTACGAGCAGTACTTC. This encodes CASESSYEQYF. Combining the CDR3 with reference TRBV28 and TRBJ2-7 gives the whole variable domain DVKVTQSSRYLVKRTGEKVFLECVQDMDHENMFWYRQDPGLGLRLIYFSYDVKMKEKGDIPEGYSVSREKKERFSLILESASTNQTSMYLCASESSYEQYFGPGTRLTVT.

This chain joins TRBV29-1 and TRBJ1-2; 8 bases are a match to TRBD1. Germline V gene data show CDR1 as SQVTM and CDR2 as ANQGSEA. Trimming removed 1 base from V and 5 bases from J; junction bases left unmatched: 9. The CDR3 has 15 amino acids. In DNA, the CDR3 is TGCAGCGTTGAAGGTGGGGACAGGAGTCCATATGGCTACACCTTC. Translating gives CSVEGGDRSPYGYTF.

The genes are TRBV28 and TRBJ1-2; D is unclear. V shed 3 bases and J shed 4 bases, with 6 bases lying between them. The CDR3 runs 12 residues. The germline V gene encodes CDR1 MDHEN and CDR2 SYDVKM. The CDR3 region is CASSFDIYGYTF. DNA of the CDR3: TGTGCCAGCAGTTTTGACATCTATGGCTACACCTTC.

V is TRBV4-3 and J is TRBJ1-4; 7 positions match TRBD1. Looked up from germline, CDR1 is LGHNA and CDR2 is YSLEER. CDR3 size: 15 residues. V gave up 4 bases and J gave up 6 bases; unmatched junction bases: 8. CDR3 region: CASSRLTGTDEKLFF. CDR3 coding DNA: TGCGCCAGCAGCCGGCTCACCGGGACAGATGAAAAACTGTTTTTT.

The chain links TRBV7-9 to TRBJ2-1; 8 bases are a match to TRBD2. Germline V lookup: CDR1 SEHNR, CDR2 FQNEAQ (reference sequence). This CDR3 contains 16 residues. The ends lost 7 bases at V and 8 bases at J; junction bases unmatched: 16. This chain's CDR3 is CASNGAGGEYKDEQFF. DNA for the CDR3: TGTGCCAGCAATGGGGCGGGAGGCGAATACAAGGATGAGCAGTTCTTC.

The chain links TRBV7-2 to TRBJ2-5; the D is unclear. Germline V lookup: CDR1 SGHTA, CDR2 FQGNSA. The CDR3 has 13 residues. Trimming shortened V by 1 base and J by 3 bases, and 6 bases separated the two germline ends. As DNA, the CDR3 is TGTGCCAGCAGCTTAGTGGCAGAAGAGACCCAGTACTTC. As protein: CASSLVAEETQYF.

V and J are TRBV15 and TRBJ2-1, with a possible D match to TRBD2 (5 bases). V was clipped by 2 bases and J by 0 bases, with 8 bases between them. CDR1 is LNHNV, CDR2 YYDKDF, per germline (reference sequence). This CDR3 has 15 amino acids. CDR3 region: CATSRRESSYNEQFF. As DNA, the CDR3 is TGTGCCACCAGCAGAAGGGAGAGCTCCTACAATGAGCAGTTCTTC.

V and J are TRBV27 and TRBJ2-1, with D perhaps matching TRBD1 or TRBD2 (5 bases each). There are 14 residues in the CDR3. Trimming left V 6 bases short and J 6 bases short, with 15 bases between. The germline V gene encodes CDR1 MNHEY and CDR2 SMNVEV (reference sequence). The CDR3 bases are TGTGCCAGCAGGACATCATACGGGACCAATGAGCAGTTCTTC. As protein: CASRTSYGTNEQFF.

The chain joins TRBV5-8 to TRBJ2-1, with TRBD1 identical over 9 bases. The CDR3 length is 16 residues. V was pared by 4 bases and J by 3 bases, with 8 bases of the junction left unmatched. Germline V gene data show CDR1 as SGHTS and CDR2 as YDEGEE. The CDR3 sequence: CASSRQGVPFYNEQFF. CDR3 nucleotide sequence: TGTGCCAGCAGCCGACAGGGGGTTCCCTTCTACAATGAGCAGTTCTTC.

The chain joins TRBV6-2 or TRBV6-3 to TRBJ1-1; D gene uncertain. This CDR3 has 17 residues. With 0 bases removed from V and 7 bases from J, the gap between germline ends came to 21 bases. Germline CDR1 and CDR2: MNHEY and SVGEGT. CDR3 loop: CASSYSLSGIGRVEAFF. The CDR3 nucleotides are TGTGCCAGCAGTTACTCTCTGTCGGGAATCGGCCGCGTTGAAGCTTTCTTT.

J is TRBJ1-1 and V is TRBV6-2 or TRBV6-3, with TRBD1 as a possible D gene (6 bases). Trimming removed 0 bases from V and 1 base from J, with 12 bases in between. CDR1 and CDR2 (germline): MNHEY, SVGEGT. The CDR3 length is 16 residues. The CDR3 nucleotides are TGTGCCAGCAGTTACTCACCAGGGGAGGGGAACACTGAAGCTTTCTTT. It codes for CASSYSPGEGNTEAFF.

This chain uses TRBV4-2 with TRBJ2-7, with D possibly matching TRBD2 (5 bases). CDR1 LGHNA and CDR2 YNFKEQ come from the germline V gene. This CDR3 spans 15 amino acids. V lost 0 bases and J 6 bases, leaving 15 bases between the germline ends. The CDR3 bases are TGTGCCAGCAGCCAAGAGTTGCGTCGACGGGGCGAGCAGTACTTC. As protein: CASSQELRRRGEQYF.

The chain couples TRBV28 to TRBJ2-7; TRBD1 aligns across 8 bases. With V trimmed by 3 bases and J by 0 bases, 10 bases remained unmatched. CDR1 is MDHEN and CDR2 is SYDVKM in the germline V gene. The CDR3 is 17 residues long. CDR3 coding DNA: TGTGCCAGCAGTTTCTCTAGGGGACAGGTAGTCTCCTACGAGCAGTACTTC. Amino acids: CASSFSRGQVVSYEQYF.

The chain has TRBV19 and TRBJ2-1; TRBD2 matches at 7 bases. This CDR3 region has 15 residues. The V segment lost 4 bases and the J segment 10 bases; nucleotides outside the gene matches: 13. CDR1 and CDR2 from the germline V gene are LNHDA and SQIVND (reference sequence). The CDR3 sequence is CASSTPGTTRSEQFF. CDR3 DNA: TGTGCCAGTAGTACCCCCGGGACTACGCGGTCAGAGCAGTTCTTC.

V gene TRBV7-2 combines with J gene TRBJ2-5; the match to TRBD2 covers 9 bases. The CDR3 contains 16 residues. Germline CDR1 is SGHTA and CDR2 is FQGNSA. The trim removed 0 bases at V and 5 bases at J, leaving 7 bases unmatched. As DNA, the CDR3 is TGTGCCAGCAGCTTAGCTGGGACTAGCATGCGGGAGACCCAGTACTTC. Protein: CASSLAGTSMRETQYF. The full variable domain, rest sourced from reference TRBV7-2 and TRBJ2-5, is GAGVSQSPSNKVTEKGKDVELRCDPISGHTALYWYRQSLGQGLEFLIYFQGNSAPDKSGLPSDRFSAERTGGSVSTLTIQRTQQEDSAVYLCASSLAGTSMRETQYFGPGTRLLVL.